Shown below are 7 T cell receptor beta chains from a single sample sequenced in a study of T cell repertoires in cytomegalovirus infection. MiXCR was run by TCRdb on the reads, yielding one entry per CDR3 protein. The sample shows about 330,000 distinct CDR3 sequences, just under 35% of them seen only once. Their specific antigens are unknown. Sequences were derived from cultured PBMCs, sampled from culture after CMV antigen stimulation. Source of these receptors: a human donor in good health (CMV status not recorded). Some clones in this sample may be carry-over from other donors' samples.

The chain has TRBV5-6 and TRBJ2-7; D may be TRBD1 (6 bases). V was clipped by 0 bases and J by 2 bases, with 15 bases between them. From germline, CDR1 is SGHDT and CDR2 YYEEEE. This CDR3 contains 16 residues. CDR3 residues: CASSLEAGVPTYEQYF. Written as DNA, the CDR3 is TGTGCCAGCAGCTTGGAGGCAGGGGTCCCCACCTACGAGCAGTACTTC.

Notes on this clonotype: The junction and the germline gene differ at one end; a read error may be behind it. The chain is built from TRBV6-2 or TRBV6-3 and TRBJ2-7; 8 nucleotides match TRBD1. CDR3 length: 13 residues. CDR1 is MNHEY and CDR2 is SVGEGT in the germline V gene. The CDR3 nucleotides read TGTGCCAGCAGTTACGAGTTAAAACGGACAGGGTCTTTC. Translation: CASSYELKRTGSF.

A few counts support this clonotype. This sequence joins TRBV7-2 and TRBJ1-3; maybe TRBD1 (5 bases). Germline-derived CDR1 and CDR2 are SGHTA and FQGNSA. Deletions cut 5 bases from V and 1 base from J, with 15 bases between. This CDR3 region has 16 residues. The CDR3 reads CASSQNGGRSGNTIYF. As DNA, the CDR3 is TGTGCCAGCAGCCAGAACGGGGGACGGTCTGGAAACACCATATATTTT.

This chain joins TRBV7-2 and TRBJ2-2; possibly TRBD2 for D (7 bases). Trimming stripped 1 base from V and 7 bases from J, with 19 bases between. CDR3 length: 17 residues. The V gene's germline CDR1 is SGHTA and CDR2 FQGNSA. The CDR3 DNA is TGTGCCAGCAGCTTAGATCGGGGGGCTGGGGGTCGCGGGGAGCTGTTTTTT. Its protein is CASSLDRGAGGRGELFF.

This CDR3 is CASSPASNLITEAFF. As DNA, the CDR3 is TGTGCCAGCTCACCAGCCTCCAACCTGATCACTGAAGCTTTCTTT. This chain uses TRBV18 with TRBJ1-1; D remains ambiguous. This CDR3 is 15 amino acids long. Germline CDR1 KGHSH, CDR2 LQKENI. Deletions cut 2 bases from V and 4 bases from J, with 14 bases between.

The DNA of the CDR3 is TGTGCCAGCAGCTTTTCCGGGACAGGAACTGAAGCTTTCTTT. This sequence encodes CASSFSGTGTEAFF. The chain carries TRBV7-9 and TRBJ1-1, with 8 bases identical to TRBD1. This CDR3 has 14 residues. Trimming took 3 bases from V and 5 from J; bases not matched to a gene: 5. From germline, CDR1 is SEHNR and CDR2 FQNEAQ (reference sequence). Full variable domain (outside the CDR3, taken from reference TRBV7-9 and TRBJ1-1): DTGVSQNPRHKITKRGQNVTFRCDPISEHNRLYWYRQTLGQGPEFLTYFQNEAQLEKSRLLSDRFSAERPKGSFSTLEIQRTEQGDSAMYLCASSFSGTGTEAFFGQGTRLTVV.

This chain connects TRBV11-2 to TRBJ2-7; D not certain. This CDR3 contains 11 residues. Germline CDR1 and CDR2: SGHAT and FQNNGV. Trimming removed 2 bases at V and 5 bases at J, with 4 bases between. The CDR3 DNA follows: TGTGCCAGCAGCTTACGCAACGAGCAGTACGTC. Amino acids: CASSLRNEQYV.